The source of this T cell receptor beta chain is a study of T cell responses to AZD1222 COVID-19 vaccine. Study details: Some second doses came at about 4 weeks and others at about 12 weeks; these were pooled. Study observations and caveats: Researchers took repertoire samples only after the peak T cell response had come. Clonal diversity was possibly underestimated, and white British individuals and females predominated among donors. Reportedly, nearly half of unique spike TCRs recognized epitopes outside B.1.351/B.1.1.7 mutations.

Germline V gene lookup returns CDR1 MGHDK and CDR2 SYGVNS. Trimming removed 1 base at V and 2 bases at J, with 6 bases between. The CDR3 runs to 14 residues. Concerning this clone: Its antigen is not known.

The repertoire was sequenced with immunoSEQ multiplex PCR; TCRdb's copy has only in-frame clones and lacks some. The sample yields over 120,000 clones, over 90% seen once. V is TRBV25-1 and J is TRBJ1-3; possibly TRBD1 for D (5 bases). Sequenced material: peripheral blood, taken on day 0 of AZD1222 vaccination. The receptor comes from an adult in good health. The CDR3 nucleotides are TGTGCCAGCAGTGAATGGGGGACTGGAAACACCATATATTTT. Encoded protein: CASSEWGTGNTIYF.